This T cell receptor (beta chain) derives from a study of sequential checkpoint blockade in melanoma. Profiled with immunoSEQ multiplex PCR; TCRdb holds only in-frame clones, not every one. Of 20,000 or so clones in the sample, 65% to 75% were seen once. The sample's treatment: randomized to nivolumab then ipilimumab (arm A) or the reverse (arm B). No patient had prior DNA-damaging chemotherapy. PBMC sorting kept live CD3+CD8+ cells without CD19 or CD56. The CDR3 contains 16 residues. V lost 0 bases and J 1 base, leaving 11 bases between the germline ends. Looked up from germline, CDR1 is SGDLS and CDR2 is YYNGEE. A remark on this clone: Other nucleotide sequences from this sample produce the same CDR3.

Specimen: CD8+ T cells sorted from blood (inferred from file names), collected from a patient given nivolumab and ipilimumab in sequence. The chain is built from TRBV9 and TRBJ1-3, with D tentatively TRBD1 (5 bases). This TCR derives from a human donor with melanoma. Written as DNA, the CDR3 is TGTGCCAGCAGCGTAGCCGGTCAGGGATCTGGAAACACCATATATTTT. Translating gives CASSVAGQGSGNTIYF.